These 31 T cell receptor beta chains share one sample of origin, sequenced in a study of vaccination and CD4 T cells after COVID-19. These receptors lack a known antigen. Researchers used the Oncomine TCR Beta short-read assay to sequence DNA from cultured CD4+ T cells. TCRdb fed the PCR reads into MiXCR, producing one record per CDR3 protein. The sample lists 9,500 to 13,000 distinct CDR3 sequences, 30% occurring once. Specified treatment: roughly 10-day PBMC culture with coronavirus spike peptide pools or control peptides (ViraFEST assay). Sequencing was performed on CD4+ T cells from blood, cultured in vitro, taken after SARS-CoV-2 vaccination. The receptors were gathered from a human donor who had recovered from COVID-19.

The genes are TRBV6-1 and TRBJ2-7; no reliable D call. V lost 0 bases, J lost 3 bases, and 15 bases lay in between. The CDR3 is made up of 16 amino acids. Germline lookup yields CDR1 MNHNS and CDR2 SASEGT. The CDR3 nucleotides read TGTGCCAGCAGTGAAGCGCTGGCGGAGCCCAACTACGAGCAGTACTTC. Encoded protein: CASSEALAEPNYEQYF.

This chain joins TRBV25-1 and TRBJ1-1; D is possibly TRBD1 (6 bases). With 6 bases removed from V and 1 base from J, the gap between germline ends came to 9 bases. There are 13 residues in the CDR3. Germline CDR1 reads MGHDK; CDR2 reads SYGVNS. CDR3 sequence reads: CASRRGANTEAFF. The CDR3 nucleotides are TGTGCCAGCAGGCGGGGGGCGAACACTGAAGCTTTCTTT.

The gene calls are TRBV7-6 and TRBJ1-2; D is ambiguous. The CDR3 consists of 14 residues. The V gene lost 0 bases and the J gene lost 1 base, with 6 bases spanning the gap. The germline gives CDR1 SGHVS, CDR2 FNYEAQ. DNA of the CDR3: TGTGCCAGCAGCTTAGCCGGACTTAACTATGGCTACACCTTC. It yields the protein CASSLAGLNYGYTF.

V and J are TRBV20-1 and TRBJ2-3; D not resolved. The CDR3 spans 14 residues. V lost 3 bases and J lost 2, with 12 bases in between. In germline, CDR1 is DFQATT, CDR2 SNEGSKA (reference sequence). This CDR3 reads CSARPIPTTDTQYF. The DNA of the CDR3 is TGCAGTGCTAGGCCTATACCTACCACAGATACGCAGTATTTT.

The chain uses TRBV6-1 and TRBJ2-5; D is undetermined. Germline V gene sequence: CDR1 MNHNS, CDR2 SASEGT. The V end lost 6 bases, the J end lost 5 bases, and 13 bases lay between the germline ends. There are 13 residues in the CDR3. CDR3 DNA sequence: TGTGCCAGCAGACCCTCGGGTTCGGAGACCCAGTACTTC. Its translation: CASRPSGSETQYF.

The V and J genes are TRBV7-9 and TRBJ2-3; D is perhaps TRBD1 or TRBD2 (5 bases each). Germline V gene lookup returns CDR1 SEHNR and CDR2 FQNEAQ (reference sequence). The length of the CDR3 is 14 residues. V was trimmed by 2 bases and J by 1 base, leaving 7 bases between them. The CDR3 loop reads CASSLLGGTDTQYF. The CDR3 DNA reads TGTGCCAGCAGCTTATTGGGGGGCACAGATACGCAGTATTTT.

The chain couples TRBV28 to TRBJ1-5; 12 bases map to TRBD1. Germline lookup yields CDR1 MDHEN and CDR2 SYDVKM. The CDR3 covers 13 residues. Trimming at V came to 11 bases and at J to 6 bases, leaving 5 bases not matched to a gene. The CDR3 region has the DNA TGTGCCGGGGGGACAGGGGGCGGTCAGCCCCAGCATTTT. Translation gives CAGGTGGGQPQHF.

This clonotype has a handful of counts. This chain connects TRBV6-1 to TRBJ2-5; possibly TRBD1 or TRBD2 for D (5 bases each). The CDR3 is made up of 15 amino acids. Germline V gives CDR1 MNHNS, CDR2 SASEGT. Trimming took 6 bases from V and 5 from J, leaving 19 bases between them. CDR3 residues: CASRPWGSGRETQYF. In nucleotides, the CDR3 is TGTGCCAGCAGACCCTGGGGCTCGGGAAGGGAGACCCAGTACTTC.

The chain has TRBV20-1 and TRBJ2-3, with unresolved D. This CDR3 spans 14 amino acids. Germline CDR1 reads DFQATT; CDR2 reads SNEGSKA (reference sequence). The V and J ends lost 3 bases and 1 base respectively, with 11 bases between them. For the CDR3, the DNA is TGCAGTGCTAGGCGTACACCAGGCACAGATACGCAGTATTTT. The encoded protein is CSARRTPGTDTQYF.

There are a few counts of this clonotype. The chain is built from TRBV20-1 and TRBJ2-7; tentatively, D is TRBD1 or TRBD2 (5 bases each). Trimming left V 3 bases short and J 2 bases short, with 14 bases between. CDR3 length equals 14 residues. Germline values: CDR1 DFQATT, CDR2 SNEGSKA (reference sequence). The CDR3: CSASAGRVPYEQYF. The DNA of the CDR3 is TGCAGTGCTAGCGCGGGCAGGGTGCCCTACGAGCAGTACTTC.

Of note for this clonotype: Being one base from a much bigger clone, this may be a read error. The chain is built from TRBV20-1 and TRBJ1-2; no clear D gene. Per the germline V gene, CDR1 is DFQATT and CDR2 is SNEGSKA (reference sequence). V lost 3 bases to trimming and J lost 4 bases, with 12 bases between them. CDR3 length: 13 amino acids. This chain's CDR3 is CSAREGGPYGYTF. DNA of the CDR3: TGCAGTGCTAGGGAGGGCGGGCCCTATGGCTACACCTTC.

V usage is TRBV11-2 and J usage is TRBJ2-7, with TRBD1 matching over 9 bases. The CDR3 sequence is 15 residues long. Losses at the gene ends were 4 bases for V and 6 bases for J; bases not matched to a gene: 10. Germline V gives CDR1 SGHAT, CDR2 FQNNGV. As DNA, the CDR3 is TGTGCCAGCAGCTCCGTGGGACAGGGAGGAGTCGAGCAGTACTTC. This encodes CASSSVGQGGVEQYF. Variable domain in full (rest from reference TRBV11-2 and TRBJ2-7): EAGVAQSPRYKIIEKRQSVAFWCNPISGHATLYWYQQILGQGPKLLIQFQNNGVVDDSQLPKDRFSAERLKGVDSTLKIQPAKLEDSAVYLCASSSVGQGGVEQYFGPGTRLTVT.

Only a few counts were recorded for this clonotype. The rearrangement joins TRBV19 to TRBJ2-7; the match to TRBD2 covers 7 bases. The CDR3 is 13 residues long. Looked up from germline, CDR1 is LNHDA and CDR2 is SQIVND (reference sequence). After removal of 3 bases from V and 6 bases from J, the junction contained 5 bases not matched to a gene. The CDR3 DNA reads TGTGCCAGTAGTATGGGTCCGGGAGGCGAGCAGTACTTC. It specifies CASSMGPGGEQYF.

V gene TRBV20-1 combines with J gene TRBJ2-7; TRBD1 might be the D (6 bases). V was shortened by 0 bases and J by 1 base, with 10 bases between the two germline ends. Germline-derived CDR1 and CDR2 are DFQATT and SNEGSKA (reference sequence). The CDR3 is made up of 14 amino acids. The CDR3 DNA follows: TGCAGTGCTAGAGATCAGGGGAGATCCTACGAGCAGTACTTC. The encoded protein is CSARDQGRSYEQYF.

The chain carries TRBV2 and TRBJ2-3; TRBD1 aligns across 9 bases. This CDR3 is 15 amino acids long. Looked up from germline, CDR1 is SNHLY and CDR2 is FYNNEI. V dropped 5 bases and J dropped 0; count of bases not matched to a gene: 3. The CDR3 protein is CASSPGTGSTDTQYF. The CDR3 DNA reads TGTGCCAGCAGTCCCGGGACAGGGAGCACAGATACGCAGTATTTT. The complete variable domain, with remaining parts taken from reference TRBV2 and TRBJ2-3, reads EPEVTQTPSHQVTQMGQEVILRCVPISNHLYFYWYRQILGQKVEFLVSFYNNEISEKSEIFDDQFSVERPDGSNFTLKIRSTKLEDSAMYFCASSPGTGSTDTQYFGPGTRLTVL.

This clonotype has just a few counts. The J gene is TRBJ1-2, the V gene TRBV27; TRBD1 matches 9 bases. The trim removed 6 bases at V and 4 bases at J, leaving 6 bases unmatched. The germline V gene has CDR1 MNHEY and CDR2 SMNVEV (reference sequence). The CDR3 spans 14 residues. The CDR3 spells CASSPQGAGYGYTF. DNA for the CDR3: TGTGCCAGCAGCCCACAGGGGGCTGGCTATGGCTACACCTTC.

DNA for the CDR3: TGTGCCAGCAGTTTATGGGGGAGAGGGCCAGATACGCAGTATTTT. Its protein product is CASSLWGRGPDTQYF. V usage is TRBV28 and J usage is TRBJ2-3, with D perhaps TRBD2 (5 bases). With 0 bases removed from V and 4 bases from J, the gap between germline ends came to 11 bases. The CDR3 runs to 15 residues. Germline values: CDR1 MDHEN, CDR2 SYDVKM.

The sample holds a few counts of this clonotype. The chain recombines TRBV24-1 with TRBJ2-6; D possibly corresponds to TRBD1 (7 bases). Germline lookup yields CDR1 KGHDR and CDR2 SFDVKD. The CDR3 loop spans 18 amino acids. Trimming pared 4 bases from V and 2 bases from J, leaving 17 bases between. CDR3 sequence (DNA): TGTGCCACCAGTGACGCGACAGGGCGGGATGCTGGGGCCAACGTCCTGACTTTC. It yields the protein CATSDATGRDAGANVLTF.

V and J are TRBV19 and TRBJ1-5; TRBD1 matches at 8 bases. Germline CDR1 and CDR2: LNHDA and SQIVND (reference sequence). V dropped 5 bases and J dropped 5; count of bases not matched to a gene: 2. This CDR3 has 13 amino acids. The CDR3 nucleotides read TGTGCCAGTAGTTCAGGGGGCTATCAGCCCCAGCATTTT. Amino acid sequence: CASSSGGYQPQHF.

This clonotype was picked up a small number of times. CDR3 nucleotides: TGTGCCAGCAGCTCAGTTGGCAAAAACATTCAGTACTTC. This translates into CASSSVGKNIQYF. The chain links TRBV27 to TRBJ2-4; the D is unclear. Germline V gene sequence: CDR1 MNHEY, CDR2 SMNVEV (reference sequence). V lost 6 bases and J 3 bases, leaving 9 bases between the germline ends. CDR3 length: 13 residues.

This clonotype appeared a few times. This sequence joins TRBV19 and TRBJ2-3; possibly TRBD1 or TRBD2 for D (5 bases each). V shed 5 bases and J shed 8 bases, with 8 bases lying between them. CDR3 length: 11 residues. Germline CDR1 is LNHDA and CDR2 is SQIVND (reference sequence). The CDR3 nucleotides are TGTGCCAGTAGTGCCGGGACTACGCAGTATTTT. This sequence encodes CASSAGTTQYF.

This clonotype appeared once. CDR3 nucleotides: TGTGCCAGCAGTTTGACCTACCCCTACGAGCAGTACTTC. It is translated as CASSLTYPYEQYF. V and J are TRBV28 and TRBJ2-7, with unresolved D. The CDR3 has 13 residues. Germline loops: CDR1 MDHEN, CDR2 SYDVKM. Trimming removed 3 bases from V and 2 bases from J, with 8 bases in between. Supplemented by reference TRBV28 and TRBJ2-7, the full variable domain reads DVKVTQSSRYLVKRTGEKVFLECVQDMDHENMFWYRQDPGLGLRLIYFSYDVKMKEKGDIPEGYSVSREKKERFSLILESASTNQTSMYLCASSLTYPYEQYFGPGTRLTVT.

CDR3 sequence: CAWSRGHFQPQHF. As DNA, the CDR3 is TGTGCCTGGAGTCGGGGGCATTTTCAGCCCCAGCATTTT. This sequence joins TRBV30 and TRBJ1-5; D is perhaps TRBD1 (6 bases). V gave up 2 bases and J gave up 6 bases, with 11 bases separating them. This CDR3 spans 13 amino acids. The germline CDR1 and CDR2 sequences are GTSNPN and SVGIG (reference sequence).

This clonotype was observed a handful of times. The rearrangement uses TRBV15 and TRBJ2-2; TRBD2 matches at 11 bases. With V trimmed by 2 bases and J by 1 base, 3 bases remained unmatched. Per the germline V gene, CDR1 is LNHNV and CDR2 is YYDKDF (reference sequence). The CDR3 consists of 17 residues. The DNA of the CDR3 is TGTGCCACCAGCAGACCGGGACTAGCGGTGAACACCGGGGAGCTGTTTTTT. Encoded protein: CATSRPGLAVNTGELFF.

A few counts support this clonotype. The CDR3 bases are TGTGCCATCAGCGGACTGGGCACTGAAGCTTTCTTT. Residues: CAISGLGTEAFF. The V call is TRBV10-3, the J call TRBJ1-1; D call uncertain. Germline lookup yields CDR1 ENHRY and CDR2 SYGVKD. The CDR3 length is 12 residues. Trimming shortened V by 6 bases and J by 4 bases, and 9 bases separated the two germline ends.

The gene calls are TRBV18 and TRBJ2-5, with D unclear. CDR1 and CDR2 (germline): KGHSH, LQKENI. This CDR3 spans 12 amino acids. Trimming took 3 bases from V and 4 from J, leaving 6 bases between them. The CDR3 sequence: CASSPKGETQYF. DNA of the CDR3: TGTGCCAGCTCACCTAAGGGAGAGACCCAGTACTTC.

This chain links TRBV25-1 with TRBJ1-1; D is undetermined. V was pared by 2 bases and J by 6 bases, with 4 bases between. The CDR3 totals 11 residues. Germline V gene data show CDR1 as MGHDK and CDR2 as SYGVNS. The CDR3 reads CASSEGAEAFF. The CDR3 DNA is TGTGCCAGCAGTGAAGGCGCTGAAGCTTTCTTT.

CDR3 DNA sequence: TGTGCCAGTAGGACCGGGACAGGGGGCGTTAGGAACACTGAAGCTTTCTTT. Its protein product is CASRTGTGGVRNTEAFF. The V call is TRBV19, the J call TRBJ1-1; TRBD1 matches 12 bases. The length of the CDR3 is 17 residues. Looked up from germline, CDR1 is LNHDA and CDR2 is SQIVND (reference sequence). Trimming at V came to 6 bases and at J to 1 base, leaving 9 bases not matched to a gene.

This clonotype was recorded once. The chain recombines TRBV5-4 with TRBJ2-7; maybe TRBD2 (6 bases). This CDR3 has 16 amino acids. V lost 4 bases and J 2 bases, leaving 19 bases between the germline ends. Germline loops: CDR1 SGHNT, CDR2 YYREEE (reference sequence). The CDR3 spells CASSPSMGGTAYEQYF. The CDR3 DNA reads TGTGCCAGCAGCCCGTCTATGGGGGGAACAGCCTACGAGCAGTACTTC. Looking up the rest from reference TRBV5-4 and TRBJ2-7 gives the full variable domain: ETGVTQSPTHLIKTRGQQVTLRCSSQSGHNTVSWYQQALGQGPQFIFQYYREEENGRGNFPPRFSGLQFPNYSSELNVNALELDDSALYLCASSPSMGGTAYEQYFGPGTRLTVT.

CDR3 in amino acids: CSVLRGQGANEQFF. Here the CDR3 DNA reads TGCAGCGTTCTCCGGGGACAGGGGGCAAATGAGCAGTTCTTC. The V and J genes are TRBV29-1 and TRBJ2-1, with 12 positions matching TRBD1. J gave up 7 bases and V 5 bases, and 6 bases lay outside the gene matches. Germline values: CDR1 SQVTM, CDR2 ANQGSEA. CDR3 size: 14 residues.

This CDR3 reads CASSFGDRQNTEAFF. The CDR3 nucleotides read TGTGCCAGCAGTTTTGGGGACAGGCAGAACACTGAAGCTTTCTTT. This sequence joins TRBV27 and TRBJ1-1; 8 bases fit TRBD1. The germline V gene has CDR1 MNHEY and CDR2 SMNVEV (reference sequence). J gave up 1 base and V 3 bases, and 4 bases lay outside the gene matches. CDR3 length: 15 amino acids.